This TCR beta chain was identified in a study of cytomegalovirus exposure and HLA in healthy donors. Study observations and caveats: In the analysis, some V segments, TRBV6-2 and TRBV6-3 included, were excluded as indistinguishable. Later findings reportedly placed an Asian-associated ancestry cluster below the approximately 670-donor mean for N-insertions.

Regarding this clone: What it recognizes is unknown.

CDR1 MNHNS and CDR2 SASEGT come from the germline V gene. Trimming left V 2 bases short and J 3 bases short, with 12 bases between. The CDR3 extends over 15 amino acids. The PCR used 60 Vbeta and 13 Jbeta primers. Authors' analysis steps: Roughly 11 million shared chains were among about 80 million unique TCR beta chains counted in a later analysis. The data were produced by immunoSEQ multiplex PCR, yet TCRdb's version contains in-frame clones alone and is incomplete. V, J and clone size derive from that table, while D and trimming were established from the DNA sequence. Among some 93,000 clones listed, 82% were seen once. At collection, donors were nominally healthy, but unrecorded immune exposures were probable.

The sequenced sample consisted of PBMCs. The TCR sequence derives from a man aged 50 to 60 in good health and CMV-seronegative. The rearrangement uses TRBV6-1 and TRBJ2-3; D perhaps matches TRBD2 (5 bases). CDR3 in DNA: TGTGCCAGCAGTGAAAGTGCGGGTAATACAGATACGCAGTATTTT. It is translated as CASSESAGNTDTQYF.